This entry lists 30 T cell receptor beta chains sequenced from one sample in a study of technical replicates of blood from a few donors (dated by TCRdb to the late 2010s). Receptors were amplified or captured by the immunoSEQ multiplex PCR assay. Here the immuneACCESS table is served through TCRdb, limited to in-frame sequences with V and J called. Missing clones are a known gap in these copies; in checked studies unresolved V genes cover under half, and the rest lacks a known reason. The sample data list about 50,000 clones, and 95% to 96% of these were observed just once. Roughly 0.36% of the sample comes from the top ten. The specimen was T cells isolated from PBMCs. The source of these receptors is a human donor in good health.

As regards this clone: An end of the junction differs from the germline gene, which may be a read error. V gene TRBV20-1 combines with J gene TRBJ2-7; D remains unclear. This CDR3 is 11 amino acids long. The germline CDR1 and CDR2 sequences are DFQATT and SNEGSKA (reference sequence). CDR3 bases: TGCAGAGCTAGTTCCAGCTACGAGCAGTACTTC. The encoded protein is CRASSSYEQYF.

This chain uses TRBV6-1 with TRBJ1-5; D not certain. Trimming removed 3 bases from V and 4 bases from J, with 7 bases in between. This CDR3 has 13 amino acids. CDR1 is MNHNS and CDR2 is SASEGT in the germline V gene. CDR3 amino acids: CASSDSPNQPQHF. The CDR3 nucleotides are TGTGCCAGCAGTGATTCCCCTAATCAGCCCCAGCATTTT.

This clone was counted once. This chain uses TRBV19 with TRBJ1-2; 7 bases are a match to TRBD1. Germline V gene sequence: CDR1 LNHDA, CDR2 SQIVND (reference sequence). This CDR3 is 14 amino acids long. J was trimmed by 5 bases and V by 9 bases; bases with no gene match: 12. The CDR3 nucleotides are TGTGCCAGCAGCTACCGGACAGGCCTATATGGCTACACCTTC. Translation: CASSYRTGLYGYTF.

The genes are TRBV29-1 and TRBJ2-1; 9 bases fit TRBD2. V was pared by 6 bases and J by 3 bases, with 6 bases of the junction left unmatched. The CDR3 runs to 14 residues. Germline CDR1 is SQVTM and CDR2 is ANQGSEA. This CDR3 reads CSVSPTSGYNEQFF. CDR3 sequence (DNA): TGCAGCGTAAGTCCGACTAGCGGCTACAATGAGCAGTTCTTC.

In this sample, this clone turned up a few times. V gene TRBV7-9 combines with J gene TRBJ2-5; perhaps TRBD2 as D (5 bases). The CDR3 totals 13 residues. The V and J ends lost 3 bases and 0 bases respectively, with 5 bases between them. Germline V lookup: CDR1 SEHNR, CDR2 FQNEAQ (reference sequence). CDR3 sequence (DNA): TGTGCCAGCAGCTTGGACTACCAAGAGACCCAGTACTTC. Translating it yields CASSLDYQETQYF.

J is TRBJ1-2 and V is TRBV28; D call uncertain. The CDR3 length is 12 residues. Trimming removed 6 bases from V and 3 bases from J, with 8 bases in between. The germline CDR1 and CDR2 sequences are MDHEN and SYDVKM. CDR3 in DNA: TGTGCCAGCAGGGTTCAGTACTATGGCTACACCTTC. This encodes CASRVQYYGYTF.

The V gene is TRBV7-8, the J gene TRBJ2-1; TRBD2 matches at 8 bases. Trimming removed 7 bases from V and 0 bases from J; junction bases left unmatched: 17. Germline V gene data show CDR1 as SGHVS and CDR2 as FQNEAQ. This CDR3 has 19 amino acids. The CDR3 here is CASTQGRRTSKSSYNEQFF. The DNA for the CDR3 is TGTGCCAGCACCCAGGGCCGTAGGACTAGCAAGAGCTCCTACAATGAGCAGTTCTTC.

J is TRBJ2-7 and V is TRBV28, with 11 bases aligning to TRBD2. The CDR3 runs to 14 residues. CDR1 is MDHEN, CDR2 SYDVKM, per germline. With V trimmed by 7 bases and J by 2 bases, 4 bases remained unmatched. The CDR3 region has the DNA TGTGCCAGCAAAAATAGCGGGAGGGCCTACGAGCAGTACTTC. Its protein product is CASKNSGRAYEQYF.

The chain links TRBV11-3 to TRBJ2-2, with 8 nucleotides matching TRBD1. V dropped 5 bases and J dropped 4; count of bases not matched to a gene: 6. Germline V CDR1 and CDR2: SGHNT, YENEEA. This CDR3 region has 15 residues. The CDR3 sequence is CASSPRDRSTGELFF. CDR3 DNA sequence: TGTGCCAGCAGCCCCCGGGACAGGAGCACCGGGGAGCTGTTTTTT.

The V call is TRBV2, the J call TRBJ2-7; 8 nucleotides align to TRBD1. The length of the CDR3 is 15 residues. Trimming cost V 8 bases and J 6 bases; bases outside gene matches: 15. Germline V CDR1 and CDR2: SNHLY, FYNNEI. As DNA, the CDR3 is TGTGCCAGCGTCCAGGACAGGGCCGTAACTGCCGAGCAGTACTTC. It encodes CASVQDRAVTAEQYF.

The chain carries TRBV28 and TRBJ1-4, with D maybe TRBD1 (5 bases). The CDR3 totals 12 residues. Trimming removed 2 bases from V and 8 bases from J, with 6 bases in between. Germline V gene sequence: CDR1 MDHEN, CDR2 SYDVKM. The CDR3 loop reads CASSLNREKLFF. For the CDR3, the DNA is TGTGCCAGCAGTTTAAACAGGGAAAAACTGTTTTTT.

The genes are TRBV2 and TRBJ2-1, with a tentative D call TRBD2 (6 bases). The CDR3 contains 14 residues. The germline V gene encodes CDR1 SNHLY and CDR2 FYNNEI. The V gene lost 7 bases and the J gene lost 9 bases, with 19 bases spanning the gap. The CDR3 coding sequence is TGTGCCAGCACCAGGACACGGGAGTCCGGTGAGCAGTTCTTC. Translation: CASTRTRESGEQFF.

CDR3: CASGRGLNTEAFF. In nucleotides, the CDR3 is TGTGCCAGCGGCAGGGGGCTCAACACTGAAGCTTTCTTT. The chain couples TRBV6-5 to TRBJ1-1, with 8 bases matching TRBD1. This CDR3 is built from 13 residues. Germline values: CDR1 MNHEY, CDR2 SVGAGI. Trimming took 8 bases from V and 2 from J; bases not matched to a gene: 4.

The CDR3 region is CASSRTGPNQPQHF. The CDR3 nucleotides are TGTGCCAGCAGCCGGACAGGACCCAATCAGCCCCAGCATTTT. The V gene is TRBV11-3, the J gene TRBJ1-5, with TRBD1 identical over 7 bases. The CDR3 is 14 amino acids. CDR1 is SGHNT and CDR2 is YENEEA in the germline V gene. V was pared by 5 bases and J by 3 bases, with 4 bases of the junction left unmatched.

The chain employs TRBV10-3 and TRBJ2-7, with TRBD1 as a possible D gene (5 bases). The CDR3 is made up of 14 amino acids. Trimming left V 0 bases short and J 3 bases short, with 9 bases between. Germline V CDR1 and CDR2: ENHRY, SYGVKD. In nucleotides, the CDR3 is TGTGCCATCAGTGAGTCGACAGTCCTCTACGAGCAGTACTTC. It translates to CAISESTVLYEQYF.

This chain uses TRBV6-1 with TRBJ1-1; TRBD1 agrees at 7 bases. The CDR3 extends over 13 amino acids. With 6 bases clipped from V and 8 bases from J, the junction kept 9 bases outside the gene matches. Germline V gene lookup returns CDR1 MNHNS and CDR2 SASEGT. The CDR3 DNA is TGTGCCAGCAGCTCCAGTCCGGGACAGGAAGCTTTCTTT. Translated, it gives CASSSSPGQEAFF.

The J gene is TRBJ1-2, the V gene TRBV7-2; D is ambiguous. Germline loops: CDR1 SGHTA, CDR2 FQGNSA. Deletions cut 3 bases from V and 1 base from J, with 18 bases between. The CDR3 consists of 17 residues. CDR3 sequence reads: CASSLGVPGIINYGYTF. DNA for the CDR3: TGTGCCAGCAGCTTGGGCGTGCCGGGAATAATTAACTATGGCTACACCTTC.

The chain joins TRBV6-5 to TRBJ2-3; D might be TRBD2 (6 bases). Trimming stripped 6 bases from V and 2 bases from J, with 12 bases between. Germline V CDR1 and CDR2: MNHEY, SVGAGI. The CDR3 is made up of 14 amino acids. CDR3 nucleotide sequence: TGTGCCAGCAGGGGACTCCAGGACACAGATACGCAGTATTTT. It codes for CASRGLQDTDTQYF.

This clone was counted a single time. CDR3 residues: CSVVRDRVGNEQFF. The CDR3 DNA is TGCAGCGTCGTCCGGGACAGGGTGGGGAATGAGCAGTTCTTC. The chain has TRBV29-1 and TRBJ2-1; 9 nucleotides agree with TRBD1. The CDR3 loop spans 14 amino acids. After removal of 6 bases from V and 7 bases from J, the junction contained 10 bases not matched to a gene. Germline CDR1 and CDR2: SQVTM and ANQGSEA.

The CDR3 bases are TGCGCCAGCAGCCAAGATAGGGGGAAAGGATATGGCTACACCTTC. Translating it yields CASSQDRGKGYGYTF. The V call is TRBV4-3, the J call TRBJ1-2, with D possibly matching TRBD1 (6 bases). This CDR3 is built from 15 residues. V lost 0 bases and J lost 5, with 13 bases in between. The V gene's germline CDR1 is LGHNA and CDR2 YSLEER.

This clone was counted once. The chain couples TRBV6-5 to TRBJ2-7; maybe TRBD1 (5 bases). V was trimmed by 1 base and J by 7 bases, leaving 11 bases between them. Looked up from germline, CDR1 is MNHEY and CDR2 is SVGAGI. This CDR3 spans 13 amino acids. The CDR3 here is CASSYLGADEQYF. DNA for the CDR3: TGTGCCAGCAGTTACTTAGGGGCGGATGAGCAGTACTTC.

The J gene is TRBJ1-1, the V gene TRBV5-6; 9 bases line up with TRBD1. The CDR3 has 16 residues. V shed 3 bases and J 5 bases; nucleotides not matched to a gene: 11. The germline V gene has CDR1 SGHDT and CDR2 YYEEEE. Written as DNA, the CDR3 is TGTGCCAGCAGCTCCTGGAGGACAGGGGAGGGAACTGAAGCTTTCTTT. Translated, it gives CASSSWRTGEGTEAFF. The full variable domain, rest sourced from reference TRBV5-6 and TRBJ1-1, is DAGVTQSPTHLIKTRGQQVTLRCSPKSGHDTVSWYQQALGQGPQFIFQYYEEEERQRGNFPDRFSGHQFPNYSSELNVNALLLGDSALYLCASSSWRTGEGTEAFFGQGTRLTVV.

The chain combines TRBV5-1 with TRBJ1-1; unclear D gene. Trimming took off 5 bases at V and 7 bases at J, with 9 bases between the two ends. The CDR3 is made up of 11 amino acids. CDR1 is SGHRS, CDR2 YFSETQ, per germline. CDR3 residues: CASRSSVEAFF. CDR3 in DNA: TGCGCCAGCAGGTCCTCCGTTGAAGCTTTCTTT.

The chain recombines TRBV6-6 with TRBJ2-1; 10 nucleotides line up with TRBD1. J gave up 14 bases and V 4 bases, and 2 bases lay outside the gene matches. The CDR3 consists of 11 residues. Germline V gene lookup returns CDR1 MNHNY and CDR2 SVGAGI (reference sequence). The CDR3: CASSSGQGKFF. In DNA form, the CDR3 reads TGTGCCAGCAGTTCGGGACAGGGGAAGTTCTTC.

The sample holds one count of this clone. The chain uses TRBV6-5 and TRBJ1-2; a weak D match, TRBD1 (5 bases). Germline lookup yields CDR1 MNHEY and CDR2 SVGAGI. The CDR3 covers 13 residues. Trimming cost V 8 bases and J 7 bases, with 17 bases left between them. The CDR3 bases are TGTGCCAGCCAAACAGGAGGGGCGCTTGGCTACACCTTC. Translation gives CASQTGGALGYTF.

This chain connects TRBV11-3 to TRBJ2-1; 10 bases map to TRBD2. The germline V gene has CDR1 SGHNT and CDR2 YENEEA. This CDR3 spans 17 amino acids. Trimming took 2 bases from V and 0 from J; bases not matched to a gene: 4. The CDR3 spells CASSLQLAGASYNEQFF. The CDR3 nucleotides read TGTGCCAGCAGCTTACAGCTAGCGGGAGCCTCCTACAATGAGCAGTTCTTC.

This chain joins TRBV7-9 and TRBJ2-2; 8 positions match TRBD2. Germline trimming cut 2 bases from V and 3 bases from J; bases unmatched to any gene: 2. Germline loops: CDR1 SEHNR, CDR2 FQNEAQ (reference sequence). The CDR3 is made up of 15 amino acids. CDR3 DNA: TGTGCCAGCAGCTTATACGGGAGGGACACCGGGGAGCTGTTTTTT. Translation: CASSLYGRDTGELFF.

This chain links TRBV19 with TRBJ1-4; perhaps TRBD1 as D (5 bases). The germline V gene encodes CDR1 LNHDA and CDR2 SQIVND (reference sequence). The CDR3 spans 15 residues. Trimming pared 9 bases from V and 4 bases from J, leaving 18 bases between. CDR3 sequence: CASTLRQPFNEKLFF. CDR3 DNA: TGTGCCAGCACATTACGACAGCCTTTTAATGAAAAACTGTTTTTT.

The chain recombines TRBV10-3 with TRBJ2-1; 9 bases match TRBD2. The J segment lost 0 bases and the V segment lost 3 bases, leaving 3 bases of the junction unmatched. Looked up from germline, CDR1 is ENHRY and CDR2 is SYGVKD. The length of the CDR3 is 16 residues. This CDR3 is CAISDPAGGSYNEQFF. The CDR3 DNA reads TGTGCCATCAGTGACCCAGCGGGAGGCTCCTACAATGAGCAGTTCTTC.

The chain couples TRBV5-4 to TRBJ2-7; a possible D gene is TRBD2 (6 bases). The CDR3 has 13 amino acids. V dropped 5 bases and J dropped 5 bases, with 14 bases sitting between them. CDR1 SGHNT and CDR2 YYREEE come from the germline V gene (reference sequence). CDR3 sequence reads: CASRAGIGNEQYF. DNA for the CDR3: TGTGCCAGCAGGGCGGGGATAGGGAACGAGCAGTACTTC.